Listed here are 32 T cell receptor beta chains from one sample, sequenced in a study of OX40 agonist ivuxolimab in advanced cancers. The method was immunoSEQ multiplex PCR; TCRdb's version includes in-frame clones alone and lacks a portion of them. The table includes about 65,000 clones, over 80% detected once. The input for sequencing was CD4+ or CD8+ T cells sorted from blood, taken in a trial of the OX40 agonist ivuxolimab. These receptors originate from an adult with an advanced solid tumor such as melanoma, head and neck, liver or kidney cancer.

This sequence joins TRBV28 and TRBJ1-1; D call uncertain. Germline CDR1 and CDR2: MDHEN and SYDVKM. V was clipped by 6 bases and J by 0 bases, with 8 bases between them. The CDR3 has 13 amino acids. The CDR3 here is CASRRRLNTEAFF. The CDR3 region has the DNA TGTGCCAGCAGACGACGACTGAACACTGAAGCTTTCTTT. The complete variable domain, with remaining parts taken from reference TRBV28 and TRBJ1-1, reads DVKVTQSSRYLVKRTGEKVFLECVQDMDHENMFWYRQDPGLGLRLIYFSYDVKMKEKGDIPEGYSVSREKKERFSLILESASTNQTSMYLCASRRRLNTEAFFGQGTRLTVV.

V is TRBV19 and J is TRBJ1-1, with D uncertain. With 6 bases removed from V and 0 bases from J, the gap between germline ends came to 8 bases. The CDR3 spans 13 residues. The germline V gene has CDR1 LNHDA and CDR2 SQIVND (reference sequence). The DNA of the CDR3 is TGTGCCAGTAGCCGCGGCGTGAACACTGAAGCTTTCTTT. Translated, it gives CASSRGVNTEAFF.

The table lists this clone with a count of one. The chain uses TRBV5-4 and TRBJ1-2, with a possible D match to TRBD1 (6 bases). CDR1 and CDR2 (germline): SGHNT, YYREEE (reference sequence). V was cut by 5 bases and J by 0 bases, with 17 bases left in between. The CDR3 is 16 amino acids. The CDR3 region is CASRRGDTPANYGYTF. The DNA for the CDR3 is TGTGCCAGCAGAAGGGGGGACACTCCAGCTAACTATGGCTACACCTTC. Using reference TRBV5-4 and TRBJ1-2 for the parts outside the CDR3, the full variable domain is ETGVTQSPTHLIKTRGQQVTLRCSSQSGHNTVSWYQQALGQGPQFIFQYYREEENGRGNFPPRFSGLQFPNYSSELNVNALELDDSALYLCASRRGDTPANYGYTFGSGTRLTVV.

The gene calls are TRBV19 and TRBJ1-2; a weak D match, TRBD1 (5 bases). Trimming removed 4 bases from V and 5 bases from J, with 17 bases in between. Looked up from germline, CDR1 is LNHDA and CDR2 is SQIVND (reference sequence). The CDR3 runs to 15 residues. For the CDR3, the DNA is TGTGCCAGTAGTAACCCGGACGGGACCCCGTATGGCTACACCTTC. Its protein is CASSNPDGTPYGYTF.

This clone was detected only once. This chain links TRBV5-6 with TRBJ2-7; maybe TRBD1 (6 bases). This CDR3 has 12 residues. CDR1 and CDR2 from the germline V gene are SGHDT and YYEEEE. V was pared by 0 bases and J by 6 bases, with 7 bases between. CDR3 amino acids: CASSLEGGEQYF. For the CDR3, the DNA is TGTGCCAGCAGCTTGGAAGGGGGCGAGCAGTACTTC. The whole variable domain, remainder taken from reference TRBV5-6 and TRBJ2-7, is DAGVTQSPTHLIKTRGQQVTLRCSPKSGHDTVSWYQQALGQGPQFIFQYYEEEERQRGNFPDRFSGHQFPNYSSELNVNALLLGDSALYLCASSLEGGEQYFGPGTRLTVT.

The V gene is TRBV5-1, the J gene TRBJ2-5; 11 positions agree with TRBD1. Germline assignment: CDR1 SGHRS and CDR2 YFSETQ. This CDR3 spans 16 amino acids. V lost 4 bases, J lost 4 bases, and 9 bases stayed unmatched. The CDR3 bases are TGCGCCAGCAGCCCGGGACAGGGGGGCGGACTAGAGACCCAGTACTTC. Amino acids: CASSPGQGGGLETQYF.

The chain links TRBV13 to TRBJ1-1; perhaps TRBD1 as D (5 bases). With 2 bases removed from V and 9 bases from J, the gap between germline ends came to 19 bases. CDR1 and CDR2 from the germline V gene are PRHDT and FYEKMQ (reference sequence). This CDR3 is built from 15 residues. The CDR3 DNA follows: TGTGCCAGCAGCTTAAGAGTCAGGGCCGAATTAAAAGCTTTCTTT. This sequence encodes CASSLRVRAELKAFF.

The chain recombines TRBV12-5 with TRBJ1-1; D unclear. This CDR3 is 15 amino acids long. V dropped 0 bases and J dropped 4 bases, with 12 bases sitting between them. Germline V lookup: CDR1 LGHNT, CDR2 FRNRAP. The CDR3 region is CASGLVLGEVTEAFF. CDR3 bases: TGTGCTAGTGGTTTGGTACTCGGGGAAGTCACTGAAGCTTTCTTT.

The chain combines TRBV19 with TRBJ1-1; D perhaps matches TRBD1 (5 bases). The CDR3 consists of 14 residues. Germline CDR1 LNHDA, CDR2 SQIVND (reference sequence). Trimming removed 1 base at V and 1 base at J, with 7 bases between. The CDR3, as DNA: TGTGCCAGTAGTATAGGACAGTCGAACACTGAAGCTTTCTTT. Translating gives CASSIGQSNTEAFF.

The CDR3 nucleotides are TGTGCCAGCAGTCGTCCGTCCTTAGCCAAAAACATTCAGTACTTC. This codes for CASSRPSLAKNIQYF. The chain combines TRBV28 with TRBJ2-4; D ambiguous. Germline V gene lookup returns CDR1 MDHEN and CDR2 SYDVKM. V was shortened by 5 bases and J by 0 bases, with 11 bases between the two germline ends. This CDR3 comprises 15 residues. The full variable domain, completed using reference TRBV28 and TRBJ2-4, is DVKVTQSSRYLVKRTGEKVFLECVQDMDHENMFWYRQDPGLGLRLIYFSYDVKMKEKGDIPEGYSVSREKKERFSLILESASTNQTSMYLCASSRPSLAKNIQYFGAGTRLSVL.

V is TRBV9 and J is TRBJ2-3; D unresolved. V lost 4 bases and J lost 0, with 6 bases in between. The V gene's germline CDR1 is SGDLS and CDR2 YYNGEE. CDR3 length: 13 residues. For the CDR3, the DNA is TGTGCCAGCAGCTACTCTAGCACAGATACGCAGTATTTT. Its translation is CASSYSSTDTQYF.

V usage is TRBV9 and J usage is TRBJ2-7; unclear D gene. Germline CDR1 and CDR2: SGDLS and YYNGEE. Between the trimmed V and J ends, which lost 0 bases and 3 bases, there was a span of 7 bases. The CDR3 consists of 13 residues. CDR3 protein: CASSVGLGYEQYF. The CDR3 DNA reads TGTGCCAGCAGCGTAGGACTGGGCTACGAGCAGTACTTC.

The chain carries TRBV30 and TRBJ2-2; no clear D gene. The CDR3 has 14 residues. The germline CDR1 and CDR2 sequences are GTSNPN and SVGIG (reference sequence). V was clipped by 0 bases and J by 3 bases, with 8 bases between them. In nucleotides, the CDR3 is TGTGCCTGGAGTGTAGCCAGAGACACCGGGGAGCTGTTTTTT. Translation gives CAWSVARDTGELFF.

This chain's CDR3 is CATSRLGTASGNTIYF. CDR3 nucleotide sequence: TGTGCCACCAGCAGATTGGGGACAGCGTCTGGAAACACCATATATTTT. The rearrangement links TRBV15 to TRBJ1-3, with 7 nucleotides matching TRBD1. Unmatched junction bases numbered 5, after V lost 2 bases and J lost 1 base. Germline V CDR1 and CDR2: LNHNV, YYDKDF (reference sequence). The CDR3 contains 16 residues.

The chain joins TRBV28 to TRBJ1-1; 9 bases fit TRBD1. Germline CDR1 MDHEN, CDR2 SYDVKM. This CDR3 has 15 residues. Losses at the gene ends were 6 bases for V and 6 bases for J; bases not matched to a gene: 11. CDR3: CASRETGGKRSEAFF. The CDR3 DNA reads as TGTGCCAGCAGGGAAACAGGGGGCAAGCGCTCTGAAGCTTTCTTT.

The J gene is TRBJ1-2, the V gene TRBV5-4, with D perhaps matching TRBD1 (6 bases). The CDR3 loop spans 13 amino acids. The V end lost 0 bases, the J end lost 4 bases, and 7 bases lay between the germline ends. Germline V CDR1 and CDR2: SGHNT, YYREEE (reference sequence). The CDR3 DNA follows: TGTGCCAGCAGCTTGGAGACAGGCTATGGCTACACCTTC. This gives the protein CASSLETGYGYTF. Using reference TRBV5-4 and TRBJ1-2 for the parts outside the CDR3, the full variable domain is ETGVTQSPTHLIKTRGQQVTLRCSSQSGHNTVSWYQQALGQGPQFIFQYYREEENGRGNFPPRFSGLQFPNYSSELNVNALELDDSALYLCASSLETGYGYTFGSGTRLTVV.

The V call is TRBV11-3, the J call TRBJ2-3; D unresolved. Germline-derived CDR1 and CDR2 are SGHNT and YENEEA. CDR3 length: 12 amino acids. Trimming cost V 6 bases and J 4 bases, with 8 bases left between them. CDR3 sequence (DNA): TGTGCCAGCAGGCAGGACCCAGATACGCAGTATTTT. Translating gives CASRQDPDTQYF.

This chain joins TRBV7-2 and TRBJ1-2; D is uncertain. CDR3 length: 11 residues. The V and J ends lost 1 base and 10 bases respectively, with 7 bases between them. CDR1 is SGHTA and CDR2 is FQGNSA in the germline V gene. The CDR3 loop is CASSLEDVYTF. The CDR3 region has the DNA TGTGCCAGCAGCTTAGAGGACGTCTACACCTTC. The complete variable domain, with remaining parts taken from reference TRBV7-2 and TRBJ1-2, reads GAGVSQSPSNKVTEKGKDVELRCDPISGHTALYWYRQSLGQGLEFLIYFQGNSAPDKSGLPSDRFSAERTGGSVSTLTIQRTQQEDSAVYLCASSLEDVYTFGSGTRLTVV.

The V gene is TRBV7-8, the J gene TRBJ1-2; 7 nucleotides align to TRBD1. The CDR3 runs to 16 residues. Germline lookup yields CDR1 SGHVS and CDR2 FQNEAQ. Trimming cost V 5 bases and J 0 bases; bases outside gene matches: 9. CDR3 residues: CASSTRVGTANYGYTF. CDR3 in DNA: TGTGCCAGCAGCACCCGCGTCGGGACAGCTAACTATGGCTACACCTTC.

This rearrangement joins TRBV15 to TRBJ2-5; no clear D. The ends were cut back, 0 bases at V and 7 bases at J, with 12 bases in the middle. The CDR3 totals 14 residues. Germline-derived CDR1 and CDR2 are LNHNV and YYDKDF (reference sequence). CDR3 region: CATSRDRTYGTQYF. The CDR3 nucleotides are TGTGCCACCAGCAGAGATCGAACATACGGGACCCAGTACTTC.

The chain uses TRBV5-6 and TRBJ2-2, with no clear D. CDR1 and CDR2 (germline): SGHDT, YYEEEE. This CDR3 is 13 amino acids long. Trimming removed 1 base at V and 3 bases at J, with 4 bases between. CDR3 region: CASSLYHTGELFF. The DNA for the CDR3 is TGTGCCAGCAGCTTGTATCACACCGGGGAGCTGTTTTTT.

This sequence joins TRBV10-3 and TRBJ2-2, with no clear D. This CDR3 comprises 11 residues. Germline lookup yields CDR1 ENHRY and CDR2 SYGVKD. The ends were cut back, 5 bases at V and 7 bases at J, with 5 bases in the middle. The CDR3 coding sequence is TGTGCCATCAGTAACGACGGGGAGCTGTTTTTT. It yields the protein CAISNDGELFF.

The CDR3 is CASSVGPGPYNEQFF. The DNA of the CDR3 is TGTGCCAGCAGCGTAGGACCGGGGCCGTACAATGAGCAGTTCTTC. This chain uses TRBV9 with TRBJ2-1, with D perhaps assigned TRBD1 or TRBD2 (5 bases each). CDR1 is SGDLS and CDR2 is YYNGEE in the germline V gene. Between the trimmed V and J ends, which lost 0 bases and 4 bases, there was a span of 11 bases. There are 15 residues in the CDR3.

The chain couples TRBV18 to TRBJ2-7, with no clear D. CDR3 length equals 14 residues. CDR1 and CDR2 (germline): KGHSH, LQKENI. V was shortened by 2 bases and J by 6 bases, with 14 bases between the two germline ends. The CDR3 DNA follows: TGTGCCAGCTCACCATGGCCGGAGAGAGGCGAGCAGTACTTC. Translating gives CASSPWPERGEQYF.

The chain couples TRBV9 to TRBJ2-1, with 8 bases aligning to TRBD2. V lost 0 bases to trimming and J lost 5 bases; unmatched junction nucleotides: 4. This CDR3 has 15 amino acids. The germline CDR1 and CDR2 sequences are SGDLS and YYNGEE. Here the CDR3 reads CASSVELAVHNEQFF. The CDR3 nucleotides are TGTGCCAGCAGCGTAGAACTAGCGGTGCACAATGAGCAGTTCTTC.

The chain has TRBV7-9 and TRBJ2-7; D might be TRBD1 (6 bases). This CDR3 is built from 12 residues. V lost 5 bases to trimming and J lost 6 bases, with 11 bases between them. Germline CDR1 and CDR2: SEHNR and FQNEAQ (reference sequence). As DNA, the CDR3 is TGTGCCAGCAGCGCCAGACAGGCCGAGCAGTACTTC. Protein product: CASSARQAEQYF. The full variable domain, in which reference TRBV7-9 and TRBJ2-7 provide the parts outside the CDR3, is DTGVSQNPRHKITKRGQNVTFRCDPISEHNRLYWYRQTLGQGPEFLTYFQNEAQLEKSRLLSDRFSAERPKGSFSTLEIQRTEQGDSAMYLCASSARQAEQYFGPGTRLTVT.

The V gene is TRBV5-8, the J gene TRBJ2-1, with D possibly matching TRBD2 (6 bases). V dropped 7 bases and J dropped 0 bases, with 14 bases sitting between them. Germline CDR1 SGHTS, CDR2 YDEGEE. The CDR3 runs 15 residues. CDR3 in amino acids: CASQGRESSYNEQFF. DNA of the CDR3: TGTGCCAGCCAGGGTCGGGAGAGCTCCTACAATGAGCAGTTCTTC.

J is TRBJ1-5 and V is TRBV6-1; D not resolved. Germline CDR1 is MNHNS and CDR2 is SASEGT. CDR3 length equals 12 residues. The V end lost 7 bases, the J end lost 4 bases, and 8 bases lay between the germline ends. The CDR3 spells CASTQNNQPQHF. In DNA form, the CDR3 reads TGTGCCAGCACACAGAATAATCAGCCCCAGCATTTT.

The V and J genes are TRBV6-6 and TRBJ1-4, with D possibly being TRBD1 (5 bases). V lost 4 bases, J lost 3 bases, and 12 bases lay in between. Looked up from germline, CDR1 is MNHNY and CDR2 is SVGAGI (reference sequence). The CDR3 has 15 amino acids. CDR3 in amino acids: CASSFSGGANEKLFF. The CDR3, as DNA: TGTGCCAGCAGTTTTAGCGGGGGTGCTAATGAAAAACTGTTTTTT.

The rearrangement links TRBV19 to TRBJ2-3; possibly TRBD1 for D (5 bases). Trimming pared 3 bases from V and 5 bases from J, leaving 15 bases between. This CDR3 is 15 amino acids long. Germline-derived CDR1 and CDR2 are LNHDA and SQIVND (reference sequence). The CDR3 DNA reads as TGTGCCAGTAGTATCGGACCAGGGATGGGAGATACGCAGTATTTT. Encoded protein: CASSIGPGMGDTQYF.

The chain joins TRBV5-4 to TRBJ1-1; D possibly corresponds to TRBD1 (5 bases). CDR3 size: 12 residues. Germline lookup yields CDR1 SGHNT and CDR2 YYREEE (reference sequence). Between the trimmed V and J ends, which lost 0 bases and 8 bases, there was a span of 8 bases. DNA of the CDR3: TGTGCCAGCAGCTTGGATACAGGCGAAGCTTTCTTT. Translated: CASSLDTGEAFF.

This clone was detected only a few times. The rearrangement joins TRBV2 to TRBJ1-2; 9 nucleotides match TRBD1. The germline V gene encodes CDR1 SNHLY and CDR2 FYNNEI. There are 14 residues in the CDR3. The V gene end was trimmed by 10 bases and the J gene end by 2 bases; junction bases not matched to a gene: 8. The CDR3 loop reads CANSGQGMNYGYTF. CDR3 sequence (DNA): TGTGCCAACTCGGGACAGGGAATGAACTATGGCTACACCTTC.